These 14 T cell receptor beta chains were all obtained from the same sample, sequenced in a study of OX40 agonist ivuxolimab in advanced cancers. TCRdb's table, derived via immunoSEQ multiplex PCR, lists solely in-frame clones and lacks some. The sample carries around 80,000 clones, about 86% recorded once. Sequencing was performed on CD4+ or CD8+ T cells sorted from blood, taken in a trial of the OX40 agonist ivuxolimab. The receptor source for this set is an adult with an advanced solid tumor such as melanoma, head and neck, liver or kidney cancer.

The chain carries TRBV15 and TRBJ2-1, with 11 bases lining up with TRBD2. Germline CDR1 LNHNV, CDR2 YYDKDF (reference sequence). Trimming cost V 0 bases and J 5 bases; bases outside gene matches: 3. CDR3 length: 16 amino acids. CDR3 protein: CATSREGTSGNNEQFF. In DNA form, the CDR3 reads TGTGCCACCAGCAGAGAAGGGACTAGCGGAAACAATGAGCAGTTCTTC.

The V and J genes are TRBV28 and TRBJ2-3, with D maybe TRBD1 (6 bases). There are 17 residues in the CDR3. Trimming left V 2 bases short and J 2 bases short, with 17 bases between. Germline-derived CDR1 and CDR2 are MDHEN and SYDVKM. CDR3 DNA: TGTGCCAGCAGTTTACGGGACAACTACTATCCCACAGATACGCAGTATTTT. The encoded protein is CASSLRDNYYPTDTQYF. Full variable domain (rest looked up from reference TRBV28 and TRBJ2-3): DVKVTQSSRYLVKRTGEKVFLECVQDMDHENMFWYRQDPGLGLRLIYFSYDVKMKEKGDIPEGYSVSREKKERFSLILESASTNQTSMYLCASSLRDNYYPTDTQYFGPGTRLTVL.

Written as DNA, the CDR3 is TGTGCCAGCAGCTTAGCGCCTAGCGGGGCAAACACCGGGGAGCTGTTTTTT. Translating gives CASSLAPSGANTGELFF. This rearrangement joins TRBV7-8 to TRBJ2-2; 9 bases fit TRBD2. V was pared by 0 bases and J by 2 bases, with 4 bases of the junction left unmatched. The germline gives CDR1 SGHVS, CDR2 FQNEAQ. This CDR3 region has 17 residues.

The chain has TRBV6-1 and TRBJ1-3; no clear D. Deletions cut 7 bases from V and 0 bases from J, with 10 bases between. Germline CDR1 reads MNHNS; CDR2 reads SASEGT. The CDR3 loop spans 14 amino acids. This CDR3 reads CASIWGASGNTIYF. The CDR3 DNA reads TGTGCCAGCATTTGGGGTGCCTCTGGAAACACCATATATTTT.

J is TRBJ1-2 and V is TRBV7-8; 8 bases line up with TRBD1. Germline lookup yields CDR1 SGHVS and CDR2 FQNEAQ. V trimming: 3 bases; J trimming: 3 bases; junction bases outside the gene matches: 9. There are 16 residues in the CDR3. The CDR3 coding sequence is TGTGCCAGCAGCTTTTGGCAGGGGGCTTGGGACTATGGCTACACCTTC. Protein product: CASSFWQGAWDYGYTF.

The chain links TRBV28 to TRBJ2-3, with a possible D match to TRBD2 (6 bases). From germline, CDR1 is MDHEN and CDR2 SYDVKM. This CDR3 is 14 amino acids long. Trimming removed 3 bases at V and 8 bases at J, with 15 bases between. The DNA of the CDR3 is TGTGCCAGCAGTTTGGTTGGACTACTGGTTACGCAGTATTTT. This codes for CASSLVGLLVTQYF.

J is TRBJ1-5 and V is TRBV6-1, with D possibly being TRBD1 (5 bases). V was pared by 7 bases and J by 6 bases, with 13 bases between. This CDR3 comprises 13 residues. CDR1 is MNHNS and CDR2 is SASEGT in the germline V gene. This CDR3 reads CASTGLRAQPQHF. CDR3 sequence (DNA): TGTGCCAGCACTGGACTCAGGGCTCAGCCCCAGCATTTT.

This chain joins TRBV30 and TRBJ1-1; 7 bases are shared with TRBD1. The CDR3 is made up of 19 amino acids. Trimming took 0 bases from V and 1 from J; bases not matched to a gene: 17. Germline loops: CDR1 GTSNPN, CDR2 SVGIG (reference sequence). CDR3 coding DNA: TGTGCCTGGAGTGTCTCATACCTTGACAGGGAACCTTCGAACACTGAAGCTTTCTTT. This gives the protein CAWSVSYLDREPSNTEAFF. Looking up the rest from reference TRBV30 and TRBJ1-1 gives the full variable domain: SQTIHQWPATLVQPVGSPLSLECTVEGTSNPNLYWYRQAAGRGLQLLFYSVGIGQISSEVPQNLSASRPQDRQFILSSKKLLLSDSGFYLCAWSVSYLDREPSNTEAFFGQGTRLTVV.

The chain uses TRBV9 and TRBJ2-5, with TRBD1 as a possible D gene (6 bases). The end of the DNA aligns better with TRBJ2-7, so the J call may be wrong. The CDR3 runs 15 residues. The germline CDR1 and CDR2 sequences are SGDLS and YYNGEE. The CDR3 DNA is TGTGCCAGCAGCGTAGCAGGGGCAGGACGGTACGAGCAGTACTTC. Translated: CASSVAGAGRYEQYF.

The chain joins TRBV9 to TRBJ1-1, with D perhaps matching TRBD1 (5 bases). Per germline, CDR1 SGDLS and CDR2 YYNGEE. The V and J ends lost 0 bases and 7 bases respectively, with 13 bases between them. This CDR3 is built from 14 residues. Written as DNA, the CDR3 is TGTGCCAGCAGCGTAGGGGGGGTTGGAAATGAAGCTTTCTTT. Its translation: CASSVGGVGNEAFF.

The CDR3 spells CASSLGSVGHF. The CDR3 region has the DNA TGTGCCAGCAGCCTTGGGTCGGTGGGGCATTTT. V is TRBV28 and J is TRBJ1-5, with no clear D. V was cut by 6 bases and J by 15 bases, with 15 bases left in between. The germline V gene encodes CDR1 MDHEN and CDR2 SYDVKM. This CDR3 has 11 residues.

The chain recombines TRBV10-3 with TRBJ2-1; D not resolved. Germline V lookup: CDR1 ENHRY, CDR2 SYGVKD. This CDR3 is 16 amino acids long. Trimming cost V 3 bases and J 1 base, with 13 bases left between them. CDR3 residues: CAISDKFRSSYNEQFF. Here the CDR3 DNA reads TGTGCCATCAGTGATAAATTCCGGTCATCCTACAATGAGCAGTTCTTC.

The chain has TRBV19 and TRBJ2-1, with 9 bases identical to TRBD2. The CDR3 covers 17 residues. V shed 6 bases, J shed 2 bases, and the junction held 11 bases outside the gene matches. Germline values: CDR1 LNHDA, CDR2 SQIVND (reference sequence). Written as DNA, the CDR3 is TGTGCCAGTAGGTGGACTAGCGTGGAGGGTCCCTACAATGAGCAGTTCTTC. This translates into CASRWTSVEGPYNEQFF.

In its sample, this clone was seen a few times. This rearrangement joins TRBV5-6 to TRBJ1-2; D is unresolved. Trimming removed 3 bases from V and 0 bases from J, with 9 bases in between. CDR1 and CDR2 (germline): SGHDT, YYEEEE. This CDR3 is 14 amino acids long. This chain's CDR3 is CASSWSSSNYGYTF. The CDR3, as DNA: TGTGCCAGCAGCTGGTCAAGTTCTAACTATGGCTACACCTTC.